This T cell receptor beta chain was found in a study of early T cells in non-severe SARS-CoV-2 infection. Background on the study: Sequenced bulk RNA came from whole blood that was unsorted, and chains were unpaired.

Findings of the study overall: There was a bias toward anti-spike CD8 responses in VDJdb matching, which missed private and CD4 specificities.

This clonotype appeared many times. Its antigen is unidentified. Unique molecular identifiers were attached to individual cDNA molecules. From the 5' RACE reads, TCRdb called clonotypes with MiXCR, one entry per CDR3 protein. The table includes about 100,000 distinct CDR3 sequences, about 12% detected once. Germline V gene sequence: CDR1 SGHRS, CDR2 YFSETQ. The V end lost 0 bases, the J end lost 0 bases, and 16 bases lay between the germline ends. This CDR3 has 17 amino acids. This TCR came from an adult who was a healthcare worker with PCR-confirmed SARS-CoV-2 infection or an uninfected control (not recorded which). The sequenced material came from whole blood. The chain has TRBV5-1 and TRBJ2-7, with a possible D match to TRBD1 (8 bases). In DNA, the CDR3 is TGCGCCAGCAGCTTGGCCTTGACAGGGGACTACTCCTACGAGCAGTACTTC. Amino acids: CASSLALTGDYSYEQYF.